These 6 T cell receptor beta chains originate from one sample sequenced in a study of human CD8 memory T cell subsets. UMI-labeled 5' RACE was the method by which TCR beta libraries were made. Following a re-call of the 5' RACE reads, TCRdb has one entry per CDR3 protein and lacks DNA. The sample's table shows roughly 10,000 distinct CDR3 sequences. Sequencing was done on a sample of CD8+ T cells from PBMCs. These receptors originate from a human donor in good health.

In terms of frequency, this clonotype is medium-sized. Here the CDR3 reads CASSRTGPTYEQYF. V gene TRBV16 combines with J gene TRBJ2-7; the TRBD1 assignment by TCRdb is unverifiable without DNA. From germline, CDR1 is KGHSY and CDR2 FQNENV. This CDR3 region has 14 residues.

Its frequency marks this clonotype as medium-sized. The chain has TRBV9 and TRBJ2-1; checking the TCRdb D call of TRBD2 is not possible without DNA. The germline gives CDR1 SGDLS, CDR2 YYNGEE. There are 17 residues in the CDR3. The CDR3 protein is CASSPQGKLAGYNEQFF.

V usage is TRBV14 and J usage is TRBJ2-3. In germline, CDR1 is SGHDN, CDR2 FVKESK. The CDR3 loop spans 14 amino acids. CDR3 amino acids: CASSRNPLGSTQYF.

The CDR3 region is CASSGGPNTEAFF. The chain combines TRBV5-1 with TRBJ1-1; TCRdb outputs TRBD1, but without DNA this stays unchecked. Germline V gene data show CDR1 as SGHRS and CDR2 as YFSETQ. The CDR3 is made up of 13 amino acids.

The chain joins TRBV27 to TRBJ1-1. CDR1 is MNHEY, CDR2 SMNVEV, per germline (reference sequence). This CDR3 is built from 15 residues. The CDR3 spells CASKGEVGIYTEAFF.

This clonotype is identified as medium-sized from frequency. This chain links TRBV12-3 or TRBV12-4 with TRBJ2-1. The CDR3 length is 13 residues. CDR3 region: CASSFDSGNEQFF.